The sequence of this T cell receptor (beta chain) was determined in a study of T cell repertoires in cytomegalovirus infection. General study points: Carriage of CMV together with the relevant HLA was identifiable through cumulative public TCR beta family frequency.

TCRdb used MiXCR to reprocess the reads, holding one entry per CDR3 protein. This table has approximately 500,000 distinct CDR3 sequences, 16% appearing once. Worth noting for this clonotype: Its specificity is unknown.

The junction had 7 bases not matched to a gene; V was cut back by 5 bases and J by 6 bases. This CDR3 is 15 amino acids long. The chain joins TRBV12-3 or TRBV12-4 to TRBJ2-1, with TRBD2 matching over 10 bases. The sample was CD8+ T cells from PBMCs. The receptor was isolated from a human donor in good health (CMV status not recorded). Some clones in this sample may be carry-over from other donors' samples. This chain's CDR3 is CASSGSGGKSNEQFF. The DNA of the CDR3 is TGTGCCAGCAGTGGTAGCGGGGGGAAGAGCAATGAGCAGTTCTTC.